A single sample gave rise to the 7 T cell receptor beta chains below, sequenced in a study of response to subunit inactivated influenza vaccine. TCRdb independently ran MiXCR on the RT-PCR reads; one entry per CDR3 protein. The top ten hold under 13% of the sample, which has some 850,000 distinct CDR3 sequences, approximately 17% seen once. The sequencing used PBMCs from blood, collected 5 days after vaccination. These receptors came from a man aged 50 or older who received an inactivated influenza vaccine.

The chain combines TRBV6-2 or TRBV6-3 with TRBJ2-2; TRBD2 is a possible D gene (6 bases). Per germline, CDR1 MNHEY and CDR2 SVGEGT. V was shortened by 8 bases and J by 5 bases, with 15 bases between the two germline ends. This CDR3 contains 14 residues. The DNA of the CDR3 is TGTGCCAGCGAGGAGGGCAGGGAAACCGGGGAGCTGTTTTTT. Its translation is CASEEGRETGELFF.

This rearrangement joins TRBV20-1 to TRBJ2-2, with 9 bases identical to TRBD2. The CDR3 contains 15 residues. Per the germline V gene, CDR1 is DFQATT and CDR2 is SNEGSKA (reference sequence). V lost 3 bases, J lost 6 bases, and 8 bases stayed unmatched. CDR3 coding DNA: TGCAGTGCTAGCGGGACTAGCACCCCGGCCGGGGAGCTGTTTTTT. It specifies CSASGTSTPAGELFF.

This clonotype has a handful of counts. The chain combines TRBV20-1 with TRBJ1-1; 11 positions agree with TRBD1. Germline CDR1 DFQATT, CDR2 SNEGSKA (reference sequence). The CDR3 loop spans 16 amino acids. The V segment lost 0 bases and the J segment 3 bases; nucleotides outside the gene matches: 6. The DNA for the CDR3 is TGCAGTGCTAGAGATCTTGGACAGGGGGCTTACACTGAAGCTTTCTTT. This sequence encodes CSARDLGQGAYTEAFF.

The rearrangement uses TRBV6-2 or TRBV6-3 and TRBJ2-5; TRBD2 agrees at 9 bases. CDR1 and CDR2 (germline): MNHEY, SVGEGT. This CDR3 has 13 residues. V dropped 7 bases and J dropped 6; count of bases not matched to a gene: 6. The CDR3 DNA reads TGTGCCAGCAAGGGACTAGCCCTAAAGACCCAGTACTTC. It encodes CASKGLALKTQYF.

The chain recombines TRBV12-3 or TRBV12-4 with TRBJ1-5; TRBD1 aligns across 7 bases. This CDR3 is 15 amino acids long. Trimming removed 6 bases from V and 4 bases from J; junction bases left unmatched: 9. The CDR3 loop is CASSRPGQTNQPQHF. CDR3 DNA sequence: TGTGCCAGCAGCCGACCGGGACAGACTAATCAGCCCCAGCATTTT.

This rearrangement joins TRBV5-5 to TRBJ2-7; TRBD1 aligns across 7 bases. J lost 3 bases, V lost 4 bases, and 10 bases had no gene match. The germline CDR1 and CDR2 sequences are SGHKS and YYEKEE (reference sequence). This CDR3 spans 15 amino acids. The CDR3, as DNA: TGTGCCAGCAGCGACAGGGCAGCTACCGACTACGAGCAGTACTTC. Translating gives CASSDRAATDYEQYF.

The genes are TRBV20-1 and TRBJ1-1; D gene unclear. Germline CDR1 and CDR2: DFQATT and SNEGSKA (reference sequence). V was shortened by 0 bases and J by 5 bases, with 13 bases between the two germline ends. The CDR3 is 14 residues long. The CDR3 loop is CSARDRRVRTEAFF. The CDR3 DNA is TGCAGTGCTAGAGATCGCCGGGTGAGGACTGAAGCTTTCTTT.